These T cell receptor beta chains were read from a single sample in a study of shared clonotypes between healthy human individuals. Produced via immunoSEQ multiplex PCR; TCRdb's table is partial and in-frame only. The data show over 1.4 million clones, with roughly 96% seen just once and approximately 1.1% held by the top ten. Sequencing was carried out using naive CD4+ T cells sorted from blood. The receptors here all came from a young man in good health. Each CDR3 is given with its conserved first and last residue. D genes are given only for firm matches. Clone size is given for some rows only: seen once, a few or many times, or a class if the clone is expanded.

v_call: TRBV19
clone_size: .
j_call: TRBJ1-5
d_call: .
cdr3_length: 13
cdr3_aa: CASSLWGNQPQHF
cdr3_nt: TGTGCCAGTAGCCTATGGGGCAATCAGCCCCAGCATTTT

v_call: TRBV20-1
clone_size: .
j_call: TRBJ2-7
d_call: .
cdr3_length: 9
cdr3_aa: CSAGGAPYF
cdr3_nt: TGCAGTGCTGGGGGGGCACCGTACTTC

v_call: TRBV19
clone_size: .
j_call: TRBJ2-1
d_call: .
cdr3_length: 15
cdr3_aa: CASSIASGLYNEQFF
cdr3_nt: TGTGCCAGTAGTATAGCCAGCGGGCTGTACAATGAGCAGTTCTTC

v_call: TRBV6-1
clone_size: .
j_call: TRBJ1-2
d_call: .
cdr3_length: 14
cdr3_aa: CASSDLGAWNGYTF
cdr3_nt: TGTGCCAGCAGTGATTTGGGGGCATGGAATGGCTACACCTTC

v_call: TRBV15
clone_size: .
j_call: TRBJ2-7
d_call: .
cdr3_length: 13
cdr3_aa: CATSPDASYEQYF
cdr3_nt: TGTGCCACCAGCCCCGATGCGTCCTACGAGCAGTACTTC

v_call: TRBV15
clone_size: .
j_call: TRBJ1-4
d_call: .
cdr3_length: 15
cdr3_aa: CATSRSPGVREKLFF
cdr3_nt: TGTGCCACCAGCAGAAGCCCTGGAGTGAGAGAAAAACTGTTTTTT

v_call: TRBV28
clone_size: .
j_call: TRBJ1-5
d_call: TRBD1
cdr3_length: 14
cdr3_aa: CASSSGQGNQPQHF
cdr3_nt: TGTGCCAGCAGTTCGGGACAGGGAAATCAGCCCCAGCATTTT

v_call: TRBV7-2
clone_size: .
j_call: TRBJ1-5
d_call: TRBD1
cdr3_length: 13
cdr3_aa: CASSVGQGRPQHF
cdr3_nt: TGTGCCAGCAGCGTCGGACAGGGGAGGCCCCAGCATTTT

v_call: TRBV19
clone_size: .
j_call: TRBJ2-7
d_call: .
cdr3_length: 14
cdr3_aa: CASSIPSASYEQYF
cdr3_nt: TGTGCCAGTAGTATTCCTAGCGCGTCCTACGAGCAGTACTTC

v_call: TRBV29-1
clone_size: once
j_call: TRBJ1-2
d_call: .
cdr3_length: 14
cdr3_aa: CSVDKAGQGYGYTF
cdr3_nt: TGCAGCGTTGACAAAGCGGGGCAGGGCTATGGCTACACCTTC

v_call: TRBV2
clone_size: .
j_call: TRBJ2-6
d_call: .
cdr3_length: 14
cdr3_aa: CASSEVGLANVLTF
cdr3_nt: TGTGCCAGCAGTGAAGTAGGGCTGGCCAACGTCCTGACTTTC

v_call: TRBV5-1
clone_size: .
j_call: TRBJ1-1
d_call: TRBD1
cdr3_length: 14
cdr3_aa: CASSLTGDGTEAFF
cdr3_nt: TGCGCCAGCAGCTTAACAGGGGATGGCACTGAAGCTTTCTTT

v_call: TRBV4-3
clone_size: .
j_call: TRBJ2-1
d_call: TRBD2
cdr3_length: 17
cdr3_aa: CASSLNSGLASYNEQFF
cdr3_nt: TGCGCCAGCAGCCTAAATTCGGGACTAGCGTCCTACAATGAGCAGTTCTTC

v_call: TRBV4-3
clone_size: .
j_call: TRBJ2-2
d_call: .
cdr3_length: 17
cdr3_aa: CASSQGRSRGQAGELFF
cdr3_nt: TGCGCCAGCAGCCAAGGCCGGTCGCGGGGGCAGGCCGGGGAGCTGTTTTTT

v_call: TRBV5-3
clone_size: once
j_call: TRBJ2-7
d_call: .
cdr3_length: 15
cdr3_aa: CARSLSAEASYEQYF
cdr3_nt: TGTGCCAGAAGCCTTTCAGCGGAGGCTAGCTACGAGCAGTACTTC

v_call: TRBV11-2
clone_size: .
j_call: TRBJ1-5
d_call: .
cdr3_length: 13
cdr3_aa: CASSLSVGQPQHF
cdr3_nt: TGTGCCAGCAGTTTATCGGTCGGTCAGCCCCAGCATTTT